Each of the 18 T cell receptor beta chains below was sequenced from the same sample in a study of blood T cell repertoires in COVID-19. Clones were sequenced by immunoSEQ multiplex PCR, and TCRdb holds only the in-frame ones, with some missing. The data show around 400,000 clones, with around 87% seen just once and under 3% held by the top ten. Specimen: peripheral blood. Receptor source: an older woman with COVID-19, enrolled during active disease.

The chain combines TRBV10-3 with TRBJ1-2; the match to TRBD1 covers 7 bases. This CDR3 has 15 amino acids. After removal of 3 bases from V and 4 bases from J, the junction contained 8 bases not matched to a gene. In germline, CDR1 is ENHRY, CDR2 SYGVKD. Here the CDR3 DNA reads TGTGCCATCAGTGACCCCGACAGGGTCGGCTATGGCTACACCTTC. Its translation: CAISDPDRVGYGYTF.

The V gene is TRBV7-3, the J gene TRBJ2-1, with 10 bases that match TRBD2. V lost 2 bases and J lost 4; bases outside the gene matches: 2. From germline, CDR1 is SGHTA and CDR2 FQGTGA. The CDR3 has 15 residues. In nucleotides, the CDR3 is TGTGCCAGCAGCTTAGCACTAGCGGGGTACAATGAGCAGTTCTTC. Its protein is CASSLALAGYNEQFF. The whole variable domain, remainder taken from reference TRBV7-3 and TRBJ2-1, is GAGVSQTPSNKVTEKGKYVELRCDPISGHTALYWYRQSLGQGPEFLIYFQGTGAADDSGLPNDRFFAVRPEGSVSTLKIQRTERGDSAVYLCASSLALAGYNEQFFGPGTRLTVL.

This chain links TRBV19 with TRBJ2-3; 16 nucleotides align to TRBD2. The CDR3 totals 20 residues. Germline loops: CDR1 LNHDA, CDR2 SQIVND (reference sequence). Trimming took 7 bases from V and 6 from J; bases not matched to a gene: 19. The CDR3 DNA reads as TGTGCCAGTATGAGACGAGGGACTAGCGGGGGGGCAGCCTTCAAGGATACGCAGTATTTT. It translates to CASMRRGTSGGAAFKDTQYF.

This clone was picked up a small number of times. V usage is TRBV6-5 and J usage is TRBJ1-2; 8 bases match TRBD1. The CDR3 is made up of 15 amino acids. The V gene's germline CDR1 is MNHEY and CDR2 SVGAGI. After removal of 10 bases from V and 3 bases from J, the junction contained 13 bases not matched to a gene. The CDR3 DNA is TGTGCCACCTGGACAGGGCTCCTGATCGACTATGGCTACACCTTC. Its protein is CATWTGLLIDYGYTF.

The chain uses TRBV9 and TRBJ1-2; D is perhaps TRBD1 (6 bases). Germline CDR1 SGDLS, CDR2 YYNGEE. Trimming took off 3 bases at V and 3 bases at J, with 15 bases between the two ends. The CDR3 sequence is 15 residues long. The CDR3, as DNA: TGTGCCAGCAGCGAGAGGGGGTGGGGAGACTATGGCTACACCTTC. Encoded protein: CASSERGWGDYGYTF.

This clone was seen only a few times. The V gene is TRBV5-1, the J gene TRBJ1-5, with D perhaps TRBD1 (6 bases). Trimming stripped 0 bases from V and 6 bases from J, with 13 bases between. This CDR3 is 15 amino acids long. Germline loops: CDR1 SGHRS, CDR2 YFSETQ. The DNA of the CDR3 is TGCGCCAGCAGCTTGGAGACAGGAGGTGGTCAGCCCCAGCATTTT. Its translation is CASSLETGGGQPQHF.

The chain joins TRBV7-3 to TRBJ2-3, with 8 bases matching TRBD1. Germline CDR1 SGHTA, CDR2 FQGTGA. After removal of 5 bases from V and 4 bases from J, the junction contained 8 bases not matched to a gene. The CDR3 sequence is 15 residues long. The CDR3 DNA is TGTGCCAGCAGCCCGGACAGGGTTCGGTCAGATACGCAGTATTTT. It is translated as CASSPDRVRSDTQYF.

The CDR3 reads CASSIVAGNYGYTF. In DNA form, the CDR3 reads TGTGCCAGTAGTATAGTAGCCGGTAACTATGGCTACACCTTC. V is TRBV19 and J is TRBJ1-2; the D is unclear. The CDR3 has 14 residues. The germline gives CDR1 LNHDA, CDR2 SQIVND (reference sequence). The ends were cut back, 1 base at V and 1 base at J, with 7 bases in the middle.

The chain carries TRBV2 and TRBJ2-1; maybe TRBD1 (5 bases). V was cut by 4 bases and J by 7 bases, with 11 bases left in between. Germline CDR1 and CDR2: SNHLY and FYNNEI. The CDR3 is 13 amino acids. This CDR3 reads CASSVQGKNEQFF. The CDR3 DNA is TGTGCCAGCAGTGTTCAGGGAAAGAATGAGCAGTTCTTC.

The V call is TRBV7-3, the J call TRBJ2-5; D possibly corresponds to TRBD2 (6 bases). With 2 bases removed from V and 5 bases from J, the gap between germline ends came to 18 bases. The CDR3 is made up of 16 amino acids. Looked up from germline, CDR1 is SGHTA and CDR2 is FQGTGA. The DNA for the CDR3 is TGTGCCAGCAGCTTAGGGTCGCGGGGCCCGGGGGAGACCCAGTACTTC. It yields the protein CASSLGSRGPGETQYF.

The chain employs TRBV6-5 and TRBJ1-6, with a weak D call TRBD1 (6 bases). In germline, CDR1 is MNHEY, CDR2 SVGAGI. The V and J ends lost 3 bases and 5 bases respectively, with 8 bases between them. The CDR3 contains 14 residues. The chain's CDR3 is CASSYGGNNSPLHF. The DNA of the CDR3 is TGTGCCAGCAGTTATGGGGGCAATAATTCACCCCTCCACTTT.

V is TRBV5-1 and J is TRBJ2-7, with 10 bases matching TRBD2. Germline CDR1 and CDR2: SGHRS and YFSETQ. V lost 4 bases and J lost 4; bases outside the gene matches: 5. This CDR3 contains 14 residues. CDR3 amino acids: CASSGSGGAYEQYF. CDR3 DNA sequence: TGCGCCAGCAGCGGCAGCGGGGGGGCTTACGAGCAGTACTTC.

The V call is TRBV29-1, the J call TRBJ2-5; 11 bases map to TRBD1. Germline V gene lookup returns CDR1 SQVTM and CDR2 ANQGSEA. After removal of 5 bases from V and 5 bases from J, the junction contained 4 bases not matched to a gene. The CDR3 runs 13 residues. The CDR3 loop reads CSVRGQGGETQYF. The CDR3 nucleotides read TGCAGCGTTAGGGGACAGGGGGGGGAGACCCAGTACTTC.

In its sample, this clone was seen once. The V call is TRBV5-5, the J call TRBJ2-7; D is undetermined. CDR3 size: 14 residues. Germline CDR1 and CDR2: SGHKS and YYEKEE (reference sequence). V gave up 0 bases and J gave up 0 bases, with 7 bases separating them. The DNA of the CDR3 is TGTGCCAGCAGCTTGGGGGCCACCTCCTACGAGCAGTACTTC. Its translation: CASSLGATSYEQYF.

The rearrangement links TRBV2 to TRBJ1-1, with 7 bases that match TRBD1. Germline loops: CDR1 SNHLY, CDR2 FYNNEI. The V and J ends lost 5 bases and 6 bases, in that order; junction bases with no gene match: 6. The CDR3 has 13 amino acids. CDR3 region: CASSFDRVAEAFF. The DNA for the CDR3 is TGTGCCAGCAGTTTCGACAGGGTCGCTGAAGCTTTCTTT.

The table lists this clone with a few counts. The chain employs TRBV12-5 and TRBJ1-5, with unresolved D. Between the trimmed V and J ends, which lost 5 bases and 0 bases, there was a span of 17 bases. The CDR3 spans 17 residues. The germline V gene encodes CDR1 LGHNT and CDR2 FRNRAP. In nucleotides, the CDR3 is TGTGCTAGTGGTCCATCCCTGGGCAGCTATAGCAATCAGCCCCAGCATTTT. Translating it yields CASGPSLGSYSNQPQHF.

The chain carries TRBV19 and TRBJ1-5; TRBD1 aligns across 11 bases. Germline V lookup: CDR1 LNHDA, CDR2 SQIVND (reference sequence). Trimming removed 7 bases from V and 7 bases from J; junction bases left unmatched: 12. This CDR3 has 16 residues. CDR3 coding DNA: TGTGCCAGTACCCTTCGGACAGGGGGCGCAAACCAGCCCCAGCATTTT. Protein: CASTLRTGGANQPQHF.

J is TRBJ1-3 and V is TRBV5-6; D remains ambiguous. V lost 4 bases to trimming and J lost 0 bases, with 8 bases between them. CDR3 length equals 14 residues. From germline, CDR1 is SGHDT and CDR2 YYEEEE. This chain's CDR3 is CASSPGSSGNTIYF. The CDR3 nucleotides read TGTGCCAGCAGCCCGGGGAGCTCTGGAAACACCATATATTTT.